One TCR beta chain is described in this entry. Its antigen is not known. This sample was included in a study of T-cell reconstitution after alpha-beta-depleted transplantation in children. Study-level results: For some patients, TCRbeta diversity was high at day 60 because of recipient T cells and thymic progenitors that survived. Reportedly, alpha-beta T cells present about two months post-transplant originated from several hundred expanded clones of graft origin. One year post-transplant, T-cell counts and diversity were largely derived from T cells produced anew.

Researchers prepared the TCRbeta library using unique molecular identifiers, the study reports. Via MiXCR, TCRdb re-called the PCR reads, giving one row per CDR3 protein. The sample contains 500,000 to 600,000 distinct CDR3 sequences, over 25% of which appear only once. This CDR3 contains 17 residues. Trimming pared 1 base from V and 0 bases from J, leaving 15 bases between. CDR1 SEHNR and CDR2 FQNEAQ come from the germline V gene (reference sequence). The sequence was collected from a boy younger than two with Wiskott-Aldrich syndrome, due to receive a stem cell transplant. The rearrangement links TRBV7-9 to TRBJ1-1; the D gene is possibly TRBD1 (6 bases). The sequencing here drew on PBMCs, taken before TCRalphabeta/CD19-depleted stem cell transplant. The DNA for the CDR3 is TGTGCCAGCAGCTTAGTATCAGGGGCGCGTATGAACACTGAAGCTTTCTTT. Its translation: CASSLVSGARMNTEAFF.